This T cell receptor (beta chain) stems from a study of T-cell reconstitution after alpha-beta-depleted transplantation in children. The study's findings and limits: Several patients had high TCRbeta diversity at day 60; it came from surviving recipient T cells and thymic progenitors. In patients about two months after transplant, alpha-beta T cells reportedly arose from several hundred expanded graft clones. From newly produced T cells came most of the T-cell counts and diversity one year after transplant.

Library preparation (for TCRbeta) was performed with unique molecular identifiers. From the PCR reads, TCRdb called clonotypes with MiXCR, one entry per CDR3 protein. The sample holds 300,000 to 350,000 distinct CDR3 sequences, more than 20% seen once. To note about this clonotype: Its target is unknown.

The CDR3 runs to 17 residues. The J segment lost 10 bases and the V segment lost 1 base, leaving 14 bases of the junction unmatched. The TCR originated in a male patient between 10 and 17 years old who had a stem cell transplant for acute lymphoblastic leukemia, so the T cells may come from the graft donor. The chain carries TRBV12-3 or TRBV12-4 and TRBJ2-1, with 9 nucleotides matching TRBD2. This material consisted of PBMCs, mostly from graft donor cells, taken 180 days after TCRalphabeta/CD19-depleted stem cell transplant. The CDR3 nucleotides are TGTGCCAGCAGTTTAGGCGGGAGGGCCTTTTCGTCGAGAGAGCAGTTCTTC. Protein sequence: CASSLGGRAFSSREQFF.